These 18 T cell receptor beta chains were sequenced from one sample in a study of blood T cells in healthy people across ages (dated by TCRdb to about 2015). Libraries came from 5' RACE. Reads for this sample came from an Illumina HiSeq 2500. A second PCR of roughly 7 to 12 cycles was run with a J-beta primer mix and a sample-barcoded 5' primer. Clones were called with MiXCR by TCRdb after fastp trimmed the public reads at Q25, and only in-frame beta chains were retained. Each record represents a unique CDR3 protein, reported with the most common genes and DNA among its rows. The sample table records about 1.4 million distinct CDR3 sequences; approximately 63% of these occur just once. About 6.7% of the sample rests with the top ten. The sequenced sample consisted of blood. The receptors were sampled from a man aged 18 to 30 in good health.

The chain employs TRBV21-1 and TRBJ1-2. TRBV21-1 corresponds to a pseudogene. The CDR3 is 13 residues long. DNA of the CDR3: TGTGCCAGCAGCAAAGTACTTGTGCGGGGCTACACCTTC. Its translation is CASSKVLVRGYTF.

The rearrangement links TRBV7-9 to TRBJ1-1; D is unclear. The CDR3 spans 14 residues. Trimming pared 7 bases from V and 6 bases from J, leaving 18 bases between. Germline-derived CDR1 and CDR2 are SEHNR and FQNEAQ (reference sequence). The CDR3 protein is CASTRMEAGPEAFF. CDR3 sequence (DNA): TGTGCCAGCACCAGGATGGAGGCCGGTCCTGAAGCTTTCTTT.

This sequence joins TRBV20-1 and TRBJ2-1; 14 nucleotides agree with TRBD2. Near its end, the DNA agrees better with TRBJ2-7, so the J call may be wrong. Germline V gene lookup returns CDR1 DFQATT and CDR2 SNEGSKA (reference sequence). The CDR3 is 17 amino acids. CDR3 coding DNA: TGCAGTGCGTTCGGGACTAGCGGGAGTAGGGTCTACAATGAGCAGTACTTC. It is translated as CSAFGTSGSRVYNEQYF.

J is TRBJ2-5 and V is TRBV25-1; the match to TRBD1 covers 7 bases. This CDR3 spans 14 amino acids. V was clipped by 8 bases and J by 5 bases; unmatched bases: 11. Germline CDR1 MGHDK, CDR2 SYGVNS. Here the CDR3 DNA reads TGTGCCAGCTGTTGCCAGGGGGAACCCGAGACCCAGTACTTC. Translation: CASCCQGEPETQYF.

The genes are TRBV28 and TRBJ2-7; D may correspond to TRBD1 or TRBD2 (6 bases each). The CDR3 covers 10 residues. Germline V gives CDR1 MDHEN, CDR2 SYDVKM. Between the trimmed V and J ends, which lost 8 bases and 5 bases, there was a span of 7 bases. The chain's CDR3 is CASGGHEQYF. The CDR3 nucleotides read TGTGCCAGCGGGGGGCACGAGCAGTACTTC. The full variable domain, completed using reference TRBV28 and TRBJ2-7, is DVKVTQSSRYLVKRTGEKVFLECVQDMDHENMFWYRQDPGLGLRLIYFSYDVKMKEKGDIPEGYSVSREKKERFSLILESASTNQTSMYLCASGGHEQYFGPGTRLTVT.

The chain employs TRBV5-6 and TRBJ2-7, with 8 bases aligning to TRBD2. The J call may be incorrect, as the DNA end agrees better with TRBJ2-5. The germline CDR1 and CDR2 sequences are SGHDT and YYEEEE. CDR3 size: 15 residues. CDR3 sequence reads: CASSLAGVGYGTQYF. The CDR3 region has the DNA TGTGCCAGCAGCTTAGCGGGGGTAGGATACGGGACCCAGTACTTC.

This rearrangement joins TRBV27 to TRBJ1-4, with D maybe TRBD1 (5 bases). V lost 3 bases, J lost 8 bases, and 16 bases lay in between. Germline-derived CDR1 and CDR2 are MNHEY and SMNVEV (reference sequence). This CDR3 region has 15 residues. The DNA for the CDR3 is TGTGCCAGCAGTTTTCAGGGAACCTGGGGGGAAAAACTGTTTTTT. Amino acid sequence: CASSFQGTWGEKLFF.

J is TRBJ2-4 and V is TRBV28; 15 nucleotides align to TRBD2. V lost 5 bases, J lost 8 bases, and 16 bases stayed unmatched. This CDR3 comprises 19 residues. The germline gives CDR1 MDHEN, CDR2 SYDVKM. This chain's CDR3 is CASSPPTGLAGGPGDIQYF. CDR3 bases: TGTGCCAGCAGTCCACCCACCGGACTAGCGGGAGGGCCAGGGGACATTCAGTACTTC.

The gene calls are TRBV12-3 or TRBV12-4 and TRBJ2-1; D may be TRBD2 (6 bases). This CDR3 comprises 15 residues. V dropped 3 bases and J dropped 5 bases, with 14 bases sitting between them. CDR3 DNA sequence: TGTGCCAGCAGTTTGGTCGGGGGAGTACACAATGAGCAGTTCTTC. It specifies CASSLVGGVHNEQFF.

The chain recombines TRBV4-2 with TRBJ2-1, with no clear D. Germline assignment: CDR1 LGHNA and CDR2 YNFKEQ. CDR3 length: 14 residues. With 1 base removed from V and 9 bases from J, the gap between germline ends came to 13 bases. The DNA of the CDR3 is TGTGCCAGCAGCCAAGTCTTGGTGAGTGGTGAGCAGTTCTTC. This encodes CASSQVLVSGEQFF.

This clonotype showed up just a few times. This chain uses TRBV29-1 with TRBJ1-2; no clear D gene. Germline CDR1 and CDR2: SQVTM and ANQGSEA. This CDR3 is built from 11 residues. V was shortened by 7 bases and J by 5 bases, with 11 bases between the two germline ends. This chain's CDR3 is CSARTEYGYTF. DNA for the CDR3: TGCAGCGCACGTACGGAGTATGGCTACACCTTC.

This chain links TRBV7-9 with TRBJ2-7; unclear D gene. Germline CDR1 is SEHNR and CDR2 is FQNEAQ (reference sequence). CDR3 length: 16 amino acids. The V and J ends lost 4 bases and 0 bases respectively, with 16 bases between them. CDR3 region: CASSSQAHWSSYEQYF. CDR3 sequence (DNA): TGTGCCAGCAGCTCTCAAGCCCATTGGAGCTCCTACGAGCAGTACTTC.

A single count supports this clonotype. This chain connects TRBV5-5 to TRBJ2-7; no definite D call. The J call may be incorrect, as the DNA end agrees better with TRBJ2-5. Looked up from germline, CDR1 is SGHKS and CDR2 is YYEKEE (reference sequence). The CDR3 extends over 12 amino acids. The CDR3 DNA reads as TGTGCCAGCAGCTTGCGGTCGGAGACCCAGTACTTC. Translating it yields CASSLRSETQYF.

The chain joins TRBV7-2 to TRBJ2-1; D is perhaps TRBD1 (5 bases). Germline values: CDR1 SGHTA, CDR2 FQGNSA. Trimming left V 2 bases short and J 10 bases short, with 12 bases between. This CDR3 has 13 amino acids. DNA of the CDR3: TGTGCCAGCAGCTTATCAGGGTTTATCGAGCAGTTCTTC. This encodes CASSLSGFIEQFF.

The rearrangement links TRBV7-9 to TRBJ2-5; D call uncertain. Trimming shortened V by 1 base and J by 4 bases, and 10 bases separated the two germline ends. The germline V gene encodes CDR1 SEHNR and CDR2 FQNEAQ (reference sequence). CDR3 length: 14 amino acids. The CDR3, as DNA: TGTGCCAGCAGCTTAGATTCGAAAAGAGAGACCCAGTACTTC. Translation gives CASSLDSKRETQYF.

Only a few counts were recorded for this clonotype. The gene calls are TRBV7-2 and TRBJ1-5, with TRBD1 identical over 8 bases. This CDR3 has 16 amino acids. The ends lost 3 bases at V and 0 bases at J; junction bases unmatched: 4. From germline, CDR1 is SGHTA and CDR2 FQGNSA. The CDR3 protein is CASSLAGQGSNQPQHF. CDR3 DNA sequence: TGTGCCAGCAGCTTGGCCGGACAGGGTAGCAATCAGCCCCAGCATTTT.

The V gene is TRBV3-1, the J gene TRBJ1-2; maybe TRBD1 (5 bases). Germline CDR1 reads LGHDT; CDR2 reads YNNKEL (reference sequence). The V gene lost 1 base and the J gene lost 6 bases, with 18 bases spanning the gap. This CDR3 is 16 amino acids long. The CDR3 loop is CASSQVNWGPMDGYTF. CDR3 nucleotide sequence: TGTGCCAGCAGCCAAGTTAATTGGGGACCGATGGATGGCTACACCTTC.

This clonotype was found a few times. CDR3 sequence (DNA): TGTGCCAGCAGTTTCCACGGCGGGCTAGGGGCACAGCCCCAGCATTTT. It codes for CASSFHGGLGAQPQHF. The rearrangement joins TRBV27 to TRBJ1-5, with D maybe TRBD1 (5 bases). CDR3 length equals 16 residues. V lost 3 bases, J lost 7 bases, and 19 bases lay in between. Germline V lookup: CDR1 MNHEY, CDR2 SMNVEV (reference sequence).